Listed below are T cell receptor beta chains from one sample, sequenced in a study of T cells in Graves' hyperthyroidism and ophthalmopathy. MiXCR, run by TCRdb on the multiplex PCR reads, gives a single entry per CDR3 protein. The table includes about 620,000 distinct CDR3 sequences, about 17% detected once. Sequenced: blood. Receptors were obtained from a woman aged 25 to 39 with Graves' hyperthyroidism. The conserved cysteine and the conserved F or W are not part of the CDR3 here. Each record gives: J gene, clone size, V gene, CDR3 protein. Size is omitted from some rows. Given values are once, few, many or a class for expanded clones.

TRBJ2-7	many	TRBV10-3	AISEGETHGPYYEQY
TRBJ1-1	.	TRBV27	ASSFGTGGTNTEAF
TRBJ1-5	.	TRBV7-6	ASSGPFNQPQH
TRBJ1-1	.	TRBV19	ASSSGITEAF
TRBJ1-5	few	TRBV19	ASKGSHYSNQPQH
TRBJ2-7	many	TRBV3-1	ASSQEAVYEQY
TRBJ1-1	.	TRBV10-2	ASSAGDTEAF
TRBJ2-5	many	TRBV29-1	SVTGGRGETQY
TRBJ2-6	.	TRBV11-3	ASSPHFGGNGANVLT
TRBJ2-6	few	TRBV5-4	ASSFAARSGANVLT
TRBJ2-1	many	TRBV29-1	SVDGGVMTYNEQF
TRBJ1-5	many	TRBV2	ASSLMTGVQH
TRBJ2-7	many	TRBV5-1	ASSPSEGHEQY
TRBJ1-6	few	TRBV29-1	SVRDRTKNSPLH
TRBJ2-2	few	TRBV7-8	ASSPWGQLNTGELF
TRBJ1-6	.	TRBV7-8	ASSLGLVGGYSPLH
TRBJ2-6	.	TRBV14	ASSPGFGANVLT
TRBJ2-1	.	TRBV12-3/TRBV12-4	ASTRRGPYNEQF
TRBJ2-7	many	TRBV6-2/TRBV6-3	ASSWTLYEQY
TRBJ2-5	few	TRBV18	ASSPLTGREETQY
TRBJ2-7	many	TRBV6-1	ASKGDSYEQY
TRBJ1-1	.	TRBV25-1	ASSEYRGTEAF
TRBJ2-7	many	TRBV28	ASRSDRAPLEQY
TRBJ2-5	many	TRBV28	ASSSSGGYQETQY
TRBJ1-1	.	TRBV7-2	ASSGSRGNTEAF
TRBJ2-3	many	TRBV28	ASSLGFRDTQY
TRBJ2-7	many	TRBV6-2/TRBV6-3	ASSLPTNTYEQY
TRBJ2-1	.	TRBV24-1	ATMGSGEGDNEQF
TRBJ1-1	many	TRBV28	ASSSQSVSLNTEAF
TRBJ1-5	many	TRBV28	ASSPRAGGSNQPQH
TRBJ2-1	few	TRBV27	ASSPVPGTPGDEQF
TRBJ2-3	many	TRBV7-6	ASSSYRGDYDTQY
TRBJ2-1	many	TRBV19	ASSFSGRRYNEQF
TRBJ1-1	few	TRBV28	ASSLGFLIF
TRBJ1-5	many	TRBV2	ASNQRSNQPQH
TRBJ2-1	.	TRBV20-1	SAPPPTSGWGGSEQF
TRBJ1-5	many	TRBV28	ASSGPRGNQPQH
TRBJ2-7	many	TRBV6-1	ASSVTAGRGYEQY
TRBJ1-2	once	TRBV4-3	ASSQAGGKYGYT
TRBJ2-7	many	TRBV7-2	ASSPGQGRGEQY
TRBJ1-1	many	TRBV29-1	SVVGWGLLNTEAF
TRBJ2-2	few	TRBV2	ASSELTGFTGELF
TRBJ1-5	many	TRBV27	ASSSEGRYSNQPQH
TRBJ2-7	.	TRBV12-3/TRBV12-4	ASSSSGDAYEQC
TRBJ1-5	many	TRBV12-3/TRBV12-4	ASRTQGQGQPQH
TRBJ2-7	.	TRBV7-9	ASAGTSNEQY
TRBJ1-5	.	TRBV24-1	ATSDTVTSNQPQH
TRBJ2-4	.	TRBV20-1	SAHRGSKNIQY
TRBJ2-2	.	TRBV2	ASSWAGSKTGELF
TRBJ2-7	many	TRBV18	ASSPDRYNYEQY
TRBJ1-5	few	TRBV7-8	ASSSDSLGQPQH
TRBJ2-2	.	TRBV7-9	ASSLLVDTGELF
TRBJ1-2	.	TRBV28	ASSLFQGAVGYT
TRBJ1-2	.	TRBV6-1	AITRGTDGNYGYT
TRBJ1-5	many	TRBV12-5	ASGLLQPQH